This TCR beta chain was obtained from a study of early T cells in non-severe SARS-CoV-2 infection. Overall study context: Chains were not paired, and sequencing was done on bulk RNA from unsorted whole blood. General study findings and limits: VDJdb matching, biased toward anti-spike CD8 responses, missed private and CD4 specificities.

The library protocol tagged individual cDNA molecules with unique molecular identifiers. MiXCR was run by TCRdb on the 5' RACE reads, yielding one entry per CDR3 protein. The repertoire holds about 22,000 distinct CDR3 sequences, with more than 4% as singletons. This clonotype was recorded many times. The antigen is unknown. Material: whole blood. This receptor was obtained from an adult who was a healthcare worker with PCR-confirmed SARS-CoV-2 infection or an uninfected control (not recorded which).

The CDR3 DNA sequence: TGTGCCAGCCTCGCCGAGGGGTTCGCCACTGAAGCTTTCTTT. Translation gives CASLAEGFATEAFF. The chain is built from TRBV5-4 and TRBJ1-1, with D possibly matching TRBD1 (5 bases). The V gene's germline CDR1 is SGHNT and CDR2 YYREEE (reference sequence). Between the trimmed V and J ends, which lost 7 bases and 4 bases, there was a span of 17 bases. The CDR3 loop spans 14 amino acids.